This T cell receptor (beta chain) is from a study of T cell responses to AZD1222 COVID-19 vaccine. Study background: Analysis merged second doses at about 4 or about 12 weeks. Study-wide points: Baseline serology detected seropositivity in only 5 or 6 AZD1222 recipients. Unmutated variant regions are reportedly the target of nearly half of TCRs that are spike-specific. Donors were mostly white British, more females; clonal diversity possibly underestimated.

Trimming stripped 1 base from V and 4 bases from J, with 10 bases between. The CDR3 length is 14 residues. CDR1 and CDR2 (germline): LGHDT, YNNKEL (reference sequence). Here immunoSEQ multiplex PCR was the method, and the copy in TCRdb shows in-frame clones only, minus some. The sample holds 150,000 or so clones; over 90% are singletons and the top ten take over 4%. Regarding this clone: Its target is not known.

V and J are TRBV3-1 (or the pseudogene TRBV3-2) and TRBJ2-5; no definite D call. The sample was peripheral blood, taken on day 0 of AZD1222 vaccination. This sequence was found in an adult in good health. In nucleotides, the CDR3 is TGTGCCAGCAGCCAAGTAAGGTTGGCAGAGACCCAGTACTTC. Translating gives CASSQVRLAETQYF.